The 9 T cell receptor beta chains given below trace back to one sample, sequenced in a study of OX40 agonist ivuxolimab in advanced cancers. Sequencing used immunoSEQ multiplex PCR; TCRdb keeps in-frame clones, though not all of them. The table has 74,000 or so clones, about 90% seen once; the top ten hold about 1.8%. This sample comprised CD4+ or CD8+ T cells sorted from blood, obtained in a trial of the OX40 agonist ivuxolimab. The source of these receptors is an adult with an advanced solid tumor such as melanoma, head and neck, liver or kidney cancer.

This sequence joins TRBV5-4 and TRBJ1-1; a possible D gene is TRBD1 (6 bases). This CDR3 spans 14 amino acids. Germline V gene data show CDR1 as SGHNT and CDR2 as YYREEE (reference sequence). V gave up 2 bases and J gave up 5 bases, with 13 bases separating them. The CDR3 coding sequence is TGTGCCAGCAGCTTCGAGGGGGGGTGGACTGAAGCTTTCTTT. Translation gives CASSFEGGWTEAFF. Together with reference TRBV5-4 and TRBJ1-1, the CDR3 gives the full variable domain: ETGVTQSPTHLIKTRGQQVTLRCSSQSGHNTVSWYQQALGQGPQFIFQYYREEENGRGNFPPRFSGLQFPNYSSELNVNALELDDSALYLCASSFEGGWTEAFFGQGTRLTVV.

This sequence joins TRBV5-1 and TRBJ2-5; 7 positions agree with TRBD2. The trim removed 4 bases at V and 1 base at J, leaving 10 bases unmatched. Germline CDR1 is SGHRS and CDR2 is YFSETQ. This CDR3 has 16 residues. The CDR3 DNA is TGCGCCAGCAGCAGGGAGGGACTCCCGGTCCAAGAGACCCAGTACTTC. Translated: CASSREGLPVQETQYF.

This chain connects TRBV11-2 to TRBJ2-3; 9 bases are shared with TRBD1. V gave up 1 base and J gave up 5 bases; unmatched junction bases: 4. Germline values: CDR1 SGHAT, CDR2 FQNNGV. CDR3 length: 15 amino acids. For the CDR3, the DNA is TGTGCCAGCAGCTTAGGGACAGGGGTGAGAGATACGCAGTATTTT. This sequence encodes CASSLGTGVRDTQYF.

The chain joins TRBV7-8 to TRBJ2-6; 7 bases match TRBD2. CDR1 SGHVS and CDR2 FQNEAQ come from the germline V gene. This CDR3 contains 19 residues. V was pared by 5 bases and J by 0 bases, with 13 bases of the junction left unmatched. The DNA for the CDR3 is TGTGCCAGCAGCCCAACGAGGGTTCGGGGGGTCTCTGGGGCCAACGTCCTGACTTTC. Protein product: CASSPTRVRGVSGANVLTF.

The rearrangement uses TRBV11-3 and TRBJ2-3, with no clear D. Germline V gene lookup returns CDR1 SGHNT and CDR2 YENEEA. The CDR3 is 13 residues long. V was shortened by 4 bases and J by 5 bases, with 10 bases between the two germline ends. This CDR3 is CASSSLQVDTQYF. The DNA of the CDR3 is TGTGCCAGCAGCTCTCTCCAGGTAGATACGCAGTATTTT.

The genes are TRBV15 and TRBJ2-7, with D perhaps matching TRBD2 (7 bases). Germline V gives CDR1 LNHNV, CDR2 YYDKDF (reference sequence). The length of the CDR3 is 16 residues. V was clipped by 1 base and J by 4 bases, with 17 bases between them. CDR3 amino acids: CATSRAGGGSRYEQYF. CDR3 DNA sequence: TGTGCCACCAGCAGAGCCGGGGGCGGGAGTCGATACGAGCAGTACTTC. Complete variable domain (other parts from reference TRBV15 and TRBJ2-7): DAMVIQNPRYQVTQFGKPVTLSCSQTLNHNVMYWYQQKSSQAPKLLFHYYDKDFNNEADTPDNFQSRRPNTSFCFLDIRSPGLGDTAMYLCATSRAGGGSRYEQYFGPGTRLTVT.

The gene calls are TRBV11-2 and TRBJ2-1; D ambiguous. Germline V CDR1 and CDR2: SGHAT, FQNNGV. The germline V and J ends were trimmed by 2 bases and 2 bases, with 13 bases remaining between them. This CDR3 is 16 amino acids long. The CDR3 protein is CASSLRVGIAYNEQFF. In DNA, the CDR3 is TGTGCCAGCAGCTTACGGGTAGGGATCGCCTACAATGAGCAGTTCTTC.

This chain links TRBV11-3 with TRBJ1-1; D gene uncertain. Germline V gene data show CDR1 as SGHNT and CDR2 as YENEEA. The CDR3 has 14 amino acids. Trimming shortened V by 6 bases and J by 2 bases, and 13 bases separated the two germline ends. As DNA, the CDR3 is TGTGCCAGCAGACTAGCCGGGTCCAACACTGAAGCTTTCTTT. Protein sequence: CASRLAGSNTEAFF.

The chain uses TRBV19 and TRBJ1-2, with D possibly matching TRBD1 (5 bases). The CDR3 extends over 14 amino acids. Per the germline V gene, CDR1 is LNHDA and CDR2 is SQIVND (reference sequence). Trimming pared 7 bases from V and 7 bases from J, leaving 19 bases between. The CDR3 protein is CASKHPEGTSGYTF. Written as DNA, the CDR3 is TGTGCCAGTAAACATCCAGAAGGGACGTCTGGCTACACCTTC.